This TCR beta chain came from a study of blood T cell repertoires in COVID-19. Study overall: Sites across the United States, Italy and Spain contributed samples from acute and convalescent COVID-19. T cells, B-cell-depleted T cells, or PBMCs supplied cDNA or gDNA.

Participant-given clinical history determined each cohort assignment. In the source study's methods: The assay estimated nucleated cells by amplifying reference gene primers. Sequencing used immunoSEQ multiplex PCR; TCRdb keeps in-frame clones, though not all of them. The D gene and trimming were derived from the DNA, and the V and J assignments and clone size from that table. The sample has around 290,000 clones, approximately 85% seen once. Germline CDR1 reads MNHEY; CDR2 reads SVGAGI. The CDR3 runs to 15 residues. The V end lost 6 bases, the J end lost 6 bases, and 18 bases lay between the germline ends.

The clonotype was recovered from a woman aged 30 to 39 who had recovered from COVID-19. The sample consisted of PBMCs or T cells enriched from blood (not recorded which). The chain has TRBV6-5 and TRBJ1-5, with D possibly matching TRBD1 (5 bases). The CDR3, as DNA: TGTGCCAGCAGCCAAAGCGACCCAAGGGGTCAGCCCCAGCATTTT. Translating it yields CASSQSDPRGQPQHF.